This TCR beta chain was observed in a study of Tregs in tolerant kidney transplant recipients. Overall study context: CD4+CD25+CD127- cells came from roughly 3-day belatacept mixed lymphocyte reactions, some with roughly five-day graft donor restimulation.

The V gene lost 1 base and the J gene lost 3 bases, with 10 bases spanning the gap. Germline values: CDR1 LGHNA, CDR2 YNFKEQ. The CDR3 extends over 14 amino acids. As regards this clone: Antigen specificity is unknown.

Sequencing was performed with immunoSEQ multiplex PCR; in TCRdb, only in-frame clones are kept and a portion is missing. The data hold just under 45,000 clones, with 95% to 96% observed a single time. The receptor comes from a human donor in good health. Sequences were obtained from Tregs from blood cultured with allogeneic cells. V usage is TRBV4-2 and J usage is TRBJ2-7; D gene unclear. CDR3 amino acids: CASSQADLFYEQYF. The DNA of the CDR3 is TGTGCCAGCAGCCAAGCTGATCTGTTCTACGAGCAGTACTTC.